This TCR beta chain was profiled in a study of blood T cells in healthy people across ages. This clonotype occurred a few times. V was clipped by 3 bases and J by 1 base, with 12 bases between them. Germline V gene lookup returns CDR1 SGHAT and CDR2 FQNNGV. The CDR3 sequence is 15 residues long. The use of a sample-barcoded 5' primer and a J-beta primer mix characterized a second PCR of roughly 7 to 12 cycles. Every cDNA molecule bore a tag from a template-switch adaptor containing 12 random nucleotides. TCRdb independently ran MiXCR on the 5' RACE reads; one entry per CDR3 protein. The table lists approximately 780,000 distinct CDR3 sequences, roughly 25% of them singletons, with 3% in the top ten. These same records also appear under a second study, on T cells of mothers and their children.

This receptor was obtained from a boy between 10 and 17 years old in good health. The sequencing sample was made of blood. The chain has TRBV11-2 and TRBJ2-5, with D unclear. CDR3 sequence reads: CASSFSRWSQETQYF. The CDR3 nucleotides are TGTGCCAGCAGCTTTTCCCGCTGGTCCCAAGAGACCCAGTACTTC.